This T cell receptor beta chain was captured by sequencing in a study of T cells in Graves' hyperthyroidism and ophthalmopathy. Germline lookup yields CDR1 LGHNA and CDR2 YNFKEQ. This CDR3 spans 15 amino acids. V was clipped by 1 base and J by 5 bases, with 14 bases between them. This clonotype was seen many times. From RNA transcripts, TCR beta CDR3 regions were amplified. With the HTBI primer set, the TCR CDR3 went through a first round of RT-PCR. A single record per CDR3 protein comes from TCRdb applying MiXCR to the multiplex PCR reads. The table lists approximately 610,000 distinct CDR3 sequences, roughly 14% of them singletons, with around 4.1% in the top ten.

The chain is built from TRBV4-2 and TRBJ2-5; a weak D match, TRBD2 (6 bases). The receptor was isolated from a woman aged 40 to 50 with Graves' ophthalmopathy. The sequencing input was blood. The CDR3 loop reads CASSQAIGRLETQYF. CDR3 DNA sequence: TGTGCCAGCAGCCAAGCTATCGGGAGACTGGAGACCCAGTACTTC.